This T cell receptor (beta chain) was identified in a study of glioma-infiltrating T cells after dendritic cell vaccination. Selection required adequate fresh-frozen tumor tissue plus more than two years' survival data. The primer mix had 60 V beta and 13 J beta primers. Some clones are missing from TCRdb's copy, which holds only in-frame ones; the method was immunoSEQ multiplex PCR. This sample has about 82,000 clones, with around 90% found just once. The origin of this receptor is a human donor with glioblastoma. The sample was blood, taken before dendritic cell vaccination.

This chain's CDR3 is CASTPVASGHEQYF. Here the CDR3 DNA reads TGTGCCAGCACCCCCGTGGCTAGCGGGCACGAGCAGTACTTC. This rearrangement joins TRBV7-2 to TRBJ2-7, with 8 positions matching TRBD2. The CDR3 has 14 residues. Germline V lookup: CDR1 SGHTA, CDR2 FQGNSA. The V and J ends lost 7 bases and 5 bases, in that order; junction bases with no gene match: 10.